The clone carrying this T cell receptor beta chain was counted ten times or more. The authors' processing: The study took CDR3 differences across clinicopathological groups and made a distant-metastasis classifier for papillary thyroid cancer from them. TCRdb re-analyzed the PCR reads using MiXCR. The V and J calls shown here were made by TCRdb, not taken from the authors' results. The sample has tens of thousands of clones; around 21% are singletons. The source of the sample is a study of metastatic and nonmetastatic thyroid tumors. Study-level background: Repertoires were compared across blood and tumor or nodule tissue from malignant and benign thyroid patients.

V was pared by 3 bases and J by 6 bases, with 7 bases of the junction left unmatched. This CDR3 is built from 14 residues. Per germline, CDR1 DFQATT and CDR2 SNEGSKA (reference sequence). Thyroid surgery was preceded by no treatment in any patient. The sequence was obtained from a female donor with papillary thyroid cancer or a benign thyroid nodule (not recorded which). Some clones in this sample may be carry-over from other donors' samples. The source material was blood. J is TRBJ2-4 and V is TRBV20-1, with 8 bases matching TRBD2. The chain's CDR3 is CSASAGREVNIQYF. CDR3 sequence (DNA): TGCAGTGCTAGTGCCGGGAGGGAGGTAAACATTCAGTACTTC.